This TCR beta chain originates from a study of cytomegalovirus exposure and HLA in healthy donors. Overall study: Early on, a data release was issued that held about 85 million unique TCRs from HLA-typed donors.

CDR3 length: 18 amino acids. CDR1 is LGHNA, CDR2 YSLEER, per germline. V trimming: 4 bases; J trimming: 4 bases; junction bases outside the gene matches: 10. Study observations and caveats: Common viral pathogens seemed, in a later analysis, to connect with several of the most significant clusters. Rates of TCR association differed by HLA locus in a later analysis, with DRB1 highest and HLA-C lowest. In a later analysis, most CMV-associated TCR beta chains appeared HLA-restricted.

Worth noting for this clone: Its antigen is undetermined.

Primers included in the PCR were 60 Vbeta and 13 Jbeta primers. Profiling relied on immunoSEQ multiplex PCR, and the TCRdb table lists in-frame clones only, not all of them. The sample lists roughly 50,000 clones; about four fifths were seen once. The specimen sequenced was PBMCs. The chain joins TRBV4-3 to TRBJ2-3; 14 bases fit TRBD2. The receptor's source is a man aged 25 to 45 in good health and CMV-seropositive. The CDR3 DNA follows: TGCGCCAGCAGCCCCACCGATCGGACTAGCGGGGGGCCAGATACGCAGTATTTT. Its translation is CASSPTDRTSGGPDTQYF.